The 19 T cell receptor beta chains below were found in one sample sequenced in a study of cytomegalovirus exposure and HLA in healthy donors. PCR amplification relied on 60 Vbeta primers (plus 13 Jbeta primers). TCRdb's table, derived via immunoSEQ multiplex PCR, lists solely in-frame clones and lacks some. The table includes 80,000 to 100,000 clones, over 75% detected once. Source material: PBMCs. Every receptor here comes from a man aged 25-40 years in good health and CMV-seronegative.

This clone has a handful of counts. This chain joins TRBV6-1 and TRBJ1-5, with 9 bases lining up with TRBD1. This CDR3 comprises 20 residues. Germline CDR1 is MNHNS and CDR2 is SASEGT. Germline trimming cut 1 base from V and 4 bases from J; bases unmatched to any gene: 17. CDR3 DNA sequence: TGTGCCAGCAGTGAAGTAAGGAGGGATTGGGGACAGGGAGGTAATCAGCCCCAGCATTTT. Translation gives CASSEVRRDWGQGGNQPQHF.

On this clone itself: The conserved phenylalanine or tryptophan normally closing the CDR3 is absent here, so this likely arose from a read error. The gene calls are TRBV2 and TRBJ2-2; TRBD2 matches at 11 bases. Germline-derived CDR1 and CDR2 are SNHLY and FYNNEI. The CDR3 sequence is 16 residues long. V trimming: 8 bases; J trimming: 4 bases; junction bases outside the gene matches: 9. CDR3 loop: CASLQTSGATTGELFC. The CDR3 nucleotides are TGTGCCAGCCTCCAGACTAGCGGGGCTACCACCGGGGAGCTGTTTTGT.

The chain has TRBV6-5 and TRBJ2-5; D perhaps matches TRBD2 (6 bases). This CDR3 is built from 14 residues. V was cut by 0 bases and J by 2 bases, with 7 bases left in between. The germline gives CDR1 MNHEY, CDR2 SVGAGI. CDR3 protein: CASSYSRGQETQYF. In nucleotides, the CDR3 is TGTGCCAGCAGTTACTCACGGGGGCAAGAGACCCAGTACTTC.

The CDR3 sequence: CASRIQQGSNQPQHF. The CDR3 coding sequence is TGTGCCAGTCGAATTCAACAGGGGAGCAATCAGCCCCAGCATTTT. The V and J genes are TRBV19 and TRBJ1-5, with 7 bases matching TRBD1. Germline loops: CDR1 LNHDA, CDR2 SQIVND (reference sequence). CDR3 length: 15 residues. V lost 8 bases, J lost 1 base, and 8 bases stayed unmatched.

The chain uses TRBV27 and TRBJ2-1, with TRBD2 matching over 7 bases. This CDR3 comprises 15 residues. The germline CDR1 and CDR2 sequences are MNHEY and SMNVEV (reference sequence). The junction had 5 bases not matched to a gene; V was cut back by 4 bases and J by 2 bases. The CDR3 DNA follows: TGTGCCAGCAGTTCAAGCGGGGTGGCCTACAATGAGCAGTTCTTC. Encoded protein: CASSSSGVAYNEQFF.

J is TRBJ2-1 and V is TRBV9; 8 bases are shared with TRBD1. V trimming: 0 bases; J trimming: 9 bases; junction bases outside the gene matches: 2. Looked up from germline, CDR1 is SGDLS and CDR2 is YYNGEE. The CDR3 has 13 residues. The CDR3 protein is CASSVDRGAEQFF. CDR3 sequence (DNA): TGTGCCAGCAGCGTAGACAGGGGGGCTGAGCAGTTCTTC.

J is TRBJ2-3 and V is TRBV11-2; D gene ambiguous. The V gene's germline CDR1 is SGHAT and CDR2 FQNNGV. Trimming left V 3 bases short and J 4 bases short, with 17 bases between. The CDR3 covers 16 residues. The CDR3 reads CASSFLLGSSADTQYF. In DNA, the CDR3 is TGTGCCAGCAGCTTTCTCCTAGGTTCCTCCGCAGATACGCAGTATTTT.

V usage is TRBV11-3 and J usage is TRBJ2-1; TRBD2 agrees at 9 bases. V trimming: 5 bases; J trimming: 4 bases; junction bases outside the gene matches: 3. Germline values: CDR1 SGHNT, CDR2 YENEEA. The CDR3 contains 14 residues. The CDR3: CASSASGDYNEQFF. Here the CDR3 DNA reads TGTGCCAGCAGCGCTAGCGGGGATTACAATGAGCAGTTCTTC.

The chain couples TRBV4-3 to TRBJ2-1, with TRBD2 matching 13 bases. V was pared by 3 bases and J by 2 bases, with 7 bases of the junction left unmatched. The CDR3 loop spans 18 amino acids. Germline assignment: CDR1 LGHNA and CDR2 YSLEER. The CDR3 DNA reads as TGCGCCAGCAGCCAGGTGACTAGCGGGGGGCCTACCTACAATGAGCAGTTCTTC. This gives the protein CASSQVTSGGPTYNEQFF.

The rearrangement uses TRBV5-1 and TRBJ1-1, with D tentatively TRBD1 (5 bases). Germline CDR1 reads SGHRS; CDR2 reads YFSETQ. The CDR3 loop spans 14 amino acids. Trimming left V 1 base short and J 1 base short, with 8 bases between. CDR3 sequence: CASSLQGSNTEAFF. The CDR3 coding sequence is TGCGCCAGCAGCTTGCAGGGCTCGAACACTGAAGCTTTCTTT.

The chain employs TRBV7-6 and TRBJ2-7; TRBD1 is a possible D gene (6 bases). This CDR3 has 14 residues. Trimming left V 1 base short and J 6 bases short, with 13 bases between. Germline CDR1 SGHVS, CDR2 FNYEAQ. CDR3: CASSLVRQGREQYF. CDR3 coding DNA: TGTGCCAGCAGCTTAGTTAGGCAGGGGCGCGAGCAGTACTTC.

This rearrangement joins TRBV28 to TRBJ1-2, with 7 bases identical to TRBD1. The germline CDR1 and CDR2 sequences are MDHEN and SYDVKM. J lost 2 bases, V lost 5 bases, and 17 bases had no gene match. The CDR3 is 18 amino acids. CDR3 nucleotides: TGTGCCAGCAGTGGCCCTGGGACAGAGAATACTAACAACTATGGCTACACCTTC. This translates into CASSGPGTENTNNYGYTF.

This clone is a singleton in its sample. The chain joins TRBV18 to TRBJ2-3; 11 nucleotides align to TRBD2. Trimming cost V 6 bases and J 4 bases; bases outside gene matches: 9. This CDR3 comprises 16 residues. Germline CDR1 KGHSH, CDR2 LQKENI. In DNA form, the CDR3 reads TGTGCCAGCTCGAACGCGCTACTAGCGGGAGCAGATACGCAGTATTTT. As protein: CASSNALLAGADTQYF.

The chain employs TRBV4-3 and TRBJ2-7; 7 bases are shared with TRBD2. The V segment lost 3 bases and the J segment 2 bases; nucleotides outside the gene matches: 7. The CDR3 loop spans 15 amino acids. From germline, CDR1 is LGHNA and CDR2 YSLEER. The CDR3: CASSQGVGGAYEQYF. CDR3 sequence (DNA): TGCGCCAGCAGCCAGGGTGTGGGAGGGGCCTACGAGCAGTACTTC.

The table lists this clone with a few counts. The chain has TRBV4-1 and TRBJ2-5; 9 positions agree with TRBD1. This CDR3 has 18 amino acids. CDR1 is MGHRA, CDR2 YSYEKL, per germline. J gave up 2 bases and V 1 base, and 11 bases lay outside the gene matches. The CDR3 loop reads CASSQVGGGTGLQETQYF. The CDR3 DNA is TGCGCCAGCAGCCAAGTGGGGGGCGGGACAGGGCTACAAGAGACCCAGTACTTC.

The chain carries TRBV6-1 and TRBJ1-3, with D unclear. Germline CDR1 is MNHNS and CDR2 is SASEGT. Trimming took 10 bases from V and 2 from J, leaving 15 bases between them. This CDR3 has 14 residues. The CDR3 sequence is CAILLDGTGNTIYF. The DNA for the CDR3 is TGTGCCATCCTACTCGACGGGACTGGAAACACCATATATTTT.

This clone is a singleton in its sample. The rearrangement links TRBV6-5 to TRBJ2-2, with TRBD2 identical over 9 bases. Germline lookup yields CDR1 MNHEY and CDR2 SVGAGI. J gave up 8 bases and V 2 bases, and 3 bases lay outside the gene matches. CDR3 size: 14 residues. CDR3 sequence reads: CASSYGGGEGELFF. CDR3 coding DNA: TGTGCCAGCAGTTACGGCGGGGGGGAAGGGGAGCTGTTTTTT.

The J gene is TRBJ1-4, the V gene TRBV4-1; D possibly corresponds to TRBD1 (5 bases). With 1 base removed from V and 10 bases from J, the gap between germline ends came to 19 bases. From germline, CDR1 is MGHRA and CDR2 YSYEKL. The CDR3 has 16 amino acids. The CDR3 sequence is CASSQGDVTDLGKLFF. The CDR3 nucleotides read TGCGCCAGCAGCCAAGGTGATGTGACAGACCTTGGAAAACTGTTTTTT.

The CDR3: CASSPVPGQGTEAFF. DNA of the CDR3: TGTGCCAGCAGCCCGGTCCCGGGACAGGGAACTGAAGCTTTCTTT. The chain is built from TRBV5-5 and TRBJ1-1; TRBD1 aligns across 9 bases. Looked up from germline, CDR1 is SGHKS and CDR2 is YYEKEE (reference sequence). Trimming removed 4 bases from V and 5 bases from J; junction bases left unmatched: 9. The CDR3 has 15 amino acids.